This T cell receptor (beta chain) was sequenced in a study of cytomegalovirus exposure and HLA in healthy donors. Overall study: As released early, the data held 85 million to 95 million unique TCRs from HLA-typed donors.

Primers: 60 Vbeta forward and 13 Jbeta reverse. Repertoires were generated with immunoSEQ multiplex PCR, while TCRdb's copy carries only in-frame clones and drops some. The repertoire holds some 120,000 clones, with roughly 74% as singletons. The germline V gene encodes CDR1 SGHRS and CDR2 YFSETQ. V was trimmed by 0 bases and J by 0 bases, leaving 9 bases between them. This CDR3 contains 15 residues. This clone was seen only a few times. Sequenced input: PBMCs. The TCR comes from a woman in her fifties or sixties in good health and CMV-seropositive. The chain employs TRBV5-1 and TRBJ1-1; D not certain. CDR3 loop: CASSLDPGMNTEAFF. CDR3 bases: TGCGCCAGCAGCTTGGATCCGGGAATGAACACTGAAGCTTTCTTT.